This T cell receptor beta chain was captured by sequencing in a study of blood T cell repertoires in COVID-19. About the research overall: Acute-phase and convalescent COVID-19 samples originated in the United States, Italy and Spain.

Clones were read by immunoSEQ multiplex PCR, and TCRdb kept only the in-frame ones, dropping some. The top ten clones hold 2.3% of a sample with roughly 410,000 clones, around 87% of them seen once. The CDR3 is 16 amino acids. The germline V gene has CDR1 KGHDR and CDR2 SFDVKD. V dropped 3 bases and J dropped 3 bases, with 15 bases sitting between them. Sequencing was done on a sample of peripheral blood. The rearrangement joins TRBV24-1 to TRBJ2-3; D possibly corresponds to TRBD1 (5 bases). This sequence was found in a woman aged 60 to 75 with COVID-19, enrolled during active disease. CDR3 loop: CATSDKGILGTDTQYF. CDR3 nucleotide sequence: TGTGCCACCAGTGATAAGGGGATACTGGGGACAGATACGCAGTATTTT.